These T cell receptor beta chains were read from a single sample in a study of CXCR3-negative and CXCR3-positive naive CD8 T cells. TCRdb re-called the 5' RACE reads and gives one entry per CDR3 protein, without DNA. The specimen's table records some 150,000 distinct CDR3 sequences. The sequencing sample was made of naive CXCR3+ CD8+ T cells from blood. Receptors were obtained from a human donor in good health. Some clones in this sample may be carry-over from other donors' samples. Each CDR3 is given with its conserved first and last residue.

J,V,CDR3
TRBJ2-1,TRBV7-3,CASSPEVTRPNEQFF
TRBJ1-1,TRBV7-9,CASSSPREAMNTEAFF
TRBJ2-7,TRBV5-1,CASSLGPGPEQYF
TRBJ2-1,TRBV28,CASSLGLAGASSYNEQFF
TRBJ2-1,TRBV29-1,CSGRERNYNEQFF
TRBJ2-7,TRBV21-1,CASSKGDVYEQYF
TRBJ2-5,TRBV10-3,CAISETDFVETQYF
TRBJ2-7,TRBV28,CASSLRGSLSYEQYF
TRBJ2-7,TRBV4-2,CASSQVGSYEQYF
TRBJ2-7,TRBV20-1,CSARRLAGSSYEQYF
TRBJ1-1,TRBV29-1,CSVEDLTVGTEAFF
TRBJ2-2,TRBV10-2,CASSEPNSGELFF
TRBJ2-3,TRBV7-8,CASSSLAGVSTDTQYF
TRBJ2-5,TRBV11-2,CASRGSGEETQYF
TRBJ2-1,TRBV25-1,CASSDPGLGYNEQFF
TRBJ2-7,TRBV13,CASSLGYRDEQYF
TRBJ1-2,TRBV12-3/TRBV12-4,CASSLGAVWADGYTF
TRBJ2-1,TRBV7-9,CASSPRRGLADNEQFF
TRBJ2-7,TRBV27,CASSFVGHYEQYF
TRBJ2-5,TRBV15,CATSRDRGWETQYF
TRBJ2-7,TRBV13,CASSFPTTSGIPYEQYF
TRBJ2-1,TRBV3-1,CASSLSGRGYNEQFF
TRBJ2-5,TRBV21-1,CASSRGRDHKETQYF
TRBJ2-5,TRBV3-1,CASSQGVSPGGAETQYF
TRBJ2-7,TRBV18,CASSPSDRPYEQYF
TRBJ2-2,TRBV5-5,CASSSTDLAARPNTGELFF
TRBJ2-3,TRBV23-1,CARGPNDTDTQYF
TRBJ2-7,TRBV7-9,CASSSWTSGSSYEQYF
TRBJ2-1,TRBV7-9,CASSPGSGEQFF
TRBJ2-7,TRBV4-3,CASSQDMTGGSYEQYF
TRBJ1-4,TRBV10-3,CAISEPDRGGEKLFF
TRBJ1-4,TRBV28,CASSLPPGRVGDEKLFF
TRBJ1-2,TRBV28,CASSLYTSNYGYTF
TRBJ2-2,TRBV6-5,CASSYPGLGDTGELFF
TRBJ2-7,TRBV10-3,CAISELSGQTYEQYF
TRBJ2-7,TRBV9,CASSPEWRVSNEQYF
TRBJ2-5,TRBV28,CASSPRRGQETQYF
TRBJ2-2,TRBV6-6,CASSPSEGRELFF
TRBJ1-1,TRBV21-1,CASSKVTDMNTEAFF
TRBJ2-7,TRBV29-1,CSLRGHPTGNYEQYF